The rows below give T cell receptor beta chains drawn from one sample of a study of regulatory T cells in long-lasting Graves disease. MiXCR, run by TCRdb on the multiplex PCR reads, gives a single entry per CDR3 protein. The sample has some 560,000 distinct CDR3 sequences; 15% to 20% are singletons. The sample also formed part of further work on T cells in Graves' hyperthyroidism and ophthalmopathy.

This material consisted of peripheral blood mononuclear cells (PBMCs), taken at new diagnosis, from a patient treated with antithyroid drugs. The receptors were sampled from a woman in her forties or fifties with Graves disease. Each CDR3 is given with its conserved first and last residue. A D gene is named only where the DNA matches it firmly. Clone size is stated in some rows and not others, as once, few, many or a class when expanded.

TRBV12-3/TRBV12-4	TRBJ2-3	TRBD2	many	TGTGCCAGCAGCTCTAGCGGGGGCACAGATACGCAGTATTTT	CASSSSGGTDTQYF
TRBV19	TRBJ2-5	TRBD1	-	TGTGCCAGTAGTGACCGGGACAGGGTCCGAGAGACCCAGTACTTC	CASSDRDRVRETQYF
TRBV29-1	TRBJ2-5	TRBD1	-	TGCAGCGTTGAAGGGCAGGGGGCAAAAGAGACCCAGTACTTC	CSVEGQGAKETQYF
TRBV30	TRBJ2-7	-	many	TGTGCCTGGAGTGTCAGCACTGGGGGCTACGAGCAGTACTTC	CAWSVSTGGYEQYF
TRBV2	TRBJ2-7	TRBD1	many	TGTGCCAGCAGCTTGGGACAGGGCTCCTACGAGCAGTACTTC	CASSLGQGSYEQYF
TRBV18	TRBJ2-1	-	-	TGTGCCAGCTCACTCAATCTCGACAATGAGCAGTTCTTC	CASSLNLDNEQFF
TRBV10-1	TRBJ2-5	TRBD2	-	TGCGCCAGCAGTGGGACATTCTCGGGACTAGCGGGGGGTATCCAAGAGACCCAGTACTTC	CASSGTFSGLAGGIQETQYF
TRBV12-3/TRBV12-4	TRBJ1-1	-	-	TGTGCCAGCACTAGGACGTCCACTGAAGCTTTCTTT	CASTRTSTEAFF
TRBV7-2	TRBJ1-2	-	-	TGTGCCAGCAGCCCACAGTCCGGCCTTTATGGCTACACCTTC	CASSPQSGLYGYTF
TRBV2	TRBJ1-5	-	many	TGTGCCAGCAGTGAAGGACATTATAGCAATCAGCCCCAGCATTTT	CASSEGHYSNQPQHF
TRBV19	TRBJ1-2	-	-	TGTGCCAGTAGTTTCCGGGACCGGCGCTCTGGCTACACCTTC	CASSFRDRRSGYTF
TRBV29-1	TRBJ2-1	TRBD1	-	TGCAGCGTTAGGGACAGCCGAGAGTTTCCCAATGAGCAGTTCTTC	CSVRDSREFPNEQFF
TRBV2	TRBJ1-6	-	many	TGTGCCAGCAGTGAGGAACCGCCGGTCGCCTATAATTCACCCCTCCACTTT	CASSEEPPVAYNSPLHF
TRBV29-1	TRBJ2-1	-	few	TGCAGCGCCAGCCCCACGTGGGGGAATTCCTACAATGAGCAGTTCTTC	CSASPTWGNSYNEQFF
TRBV6-1	TRBJ2-5	-	many	TGTGCCAGCAGTGCAAGGGATCGAGAGACCCAGTACTTC	CASSARDRETQYF
TRBV19	TRBJ1-5	-	once	TGTGCCAGTAGTCCACCGACCCTTTTGTCCGGGCAGCCCCAGCATTTT	CASSPPTLLSGQPQHF
TRBV19	TRBJ2-2	-	-	TGTGCCACCTCTGGGGACGCCATCACCGGGGAGCTGTTTTTT	CATSGDAITGELFF
TRBV5-4	TRBJ1-1	-	few	TGTGCCAGCAGCTTGTACGGTAGTGAAGCTTTCTTT	CASSLYGSEAFF
TRBV20-1	TRBJ1-1	-	-	TGCAGTGCTAGAGATGGGGGTTGGGTTGAAGCTTTCTTT	CSARDGGWVEAFF
TRBV6-1	TRBJ1-2	-	many	TGTGCCAGCAGACACCCTGCTAACTATGGCTACACCTTC	CASRHPANYGYTF
TRBV2	TRBJ2-7	-	many	TGTGCCAGCAGCGTCGACAGCTTCCTCTCCTACGAGCAGTACTTC	CASSVDSFLSYEQYF
TRBV3-1	TRBJ2-1	TRBD2	-	TGTGCCAGCAGCGTCCGACTAGCGGCCTACAATGAGCAGTTCTTC	CASSVRLAAYNEQFF
TRBV6-5	TRBJ1-1	TRBD1	many	TGTGCCAGCAGTTTCCCGACAGGGAGAGGGACTGAAGCTTTCTTT	CASSFPTGRGTEAFF
TRBV6-2/TRBV6-3	TRBJ1-2	-	many	TGTGCCAGTGCCCCTTTATCTAACTATGGCTACACCTTC	CASAPLSNYGYTF
TRBV20-1	TRBJ2-5	TRBD2	many	TGCAGTGCCATAGACGGGGGGGCCGAGACCCAGTACTTC	CSAIDGGAETQYF
TRBV7-6	TRBJ1-2	-	many	TGTGCCAGCAGCCCTGGGGTGGCGGGGTCCAACTATGGCTACACCTTC	CASSPGVAGSNYGYTF
TRBV7-3	TRBJ2-3	TRBD2	many	TGTGCCAGCAGCATCACCGGGGGGTCAGATACGCAGTATTTT	CASSITGGSDTQYF
TRBV10-3	TRBJ2-3	-	many	TGTGCCATAGGGGAAAAGAGCACAGATACGCAGTATTTT	CAIGEKSTDTQYF
TRBV5-4	TRBJ2-3	-	-	TGTGCCAGCAGCCCCAGTATCGCAGATACGCAGTATTTT	CASSPSIADTQYF
TRBV12-3/TRBV12-4	TRBJ1-2	-	-	TGTGCCAGCAGTCCGAATGACGGTGGCAACTATGGCTACACCTTC	CASSPNDGGNYGYTF
TRBV7-2	TRBJ2-1	TRBD2	many	TGTGCCAGCAGCCTCGGGACTAGCTGGTATGAGCAGTTCTTC	CASSLGTSWYEQFF
TRBV18	TRBJ2-3	-	many	TGTGCCAGCTCACCAGCCGGTCCCAAATACACAGATACGCAGTATTTT	CASSPAGPKYTDTQYF
TRBV19	TRBJ1-1	-	few	TGTGCCAGTAGTGCCCTACTCAGGGAAATGAACACTGAAGCTTTCTTT	CASSALLREMNTEAFF
TRBV6-1	TRBJ2-4	-	-	TGTGCCACCGTAGAGGGGGGCACGGACATTCAGTACTTC	CATVEGGTDIQYF
TRBV7-9	TRBJ2-7	-	few	TGTGCCAGCACTCAGGGCGGGTACGAGCAGTACTTC	CASTQGGYEQYF
TRBV28	TRBJ1-1	-	-	TGTGCCAGCAGAACCGACAGAATTACCACTGAAGCTTTCTTT	CASRTDRITTEAFF
TRBV18	TRBJ1-1	-	many	TGTGCCAGCTCAAACGGGATAGGGGACGGTAACACTGAAGCTTTCTTT	CASSNGIGDGNTEAFF
TRBV28	TRBJ2-1	TRBD1	many	TGTGCCAGCGGCTACAGGGGGCGAGTCTCCAATGAGCAGTTCTTC	CASGYRGRVSNEQFF
TRBV28	TRBJ2-7	TRBD2	many	TGTGCCAGCAGCTTAGGACTAGCGGGGGCTTACGAGCAGTACTTC	CASSLGLAGAYEQYF
TRBV3-1	TRBJ1-2	-	many	TGTGCCAGCAGCCTTGCGGATGGCTACACCTTC	CASSLADGYTF
TRBV20-1	TRBJ2-1	-	many	TGCAGTGCTAGGGGGGATGAGCAGTTCTTC	CSARGDEQFF
TRBV20-1	TRBJ2-7	-	many	TGCAGTGCTAGGGGGGGGGCGGGACAACTCTACGAGCAGTACTTC	CSARGGAGQLYEQYF
TRBV19	TRBJ2-7	-	-	TGTGCCAGTAGTATTGGGGGTCCTACCTACGAGCAGTACTTC	CASSIGGPTYEQYF
TRBV11-2	TRBJ1-2	TRBD1	many	TGTGCCAGCAGCCCCTTCGACAGGGTCGAAGGCTACACCTTC	CASSPFDRVEGYTF
TRBV12-3/TRBV12-4	TRBJ1-5	-	many	TGTGCCAGCAGTTACCACAGTGTCAATCAGCCCCAGCATTTT	CASSYHSVNQPQHF
TRBV2	TRBJ2-1	-	many	TGTGCCAGCAGTGAACGAAGTAGTAGAGGGAGTGAGCAGTTCTTC	CASSERSSRGSEQFF
TRBV5-1	TRBJ2-7	-	many	TGCGCCAGCAGCTTGGGAGTCCCTTACGAGCAGTACTTC	CASSLGVPYEQYF
TRBV24-1	TRBJ2-7	TRBD1	-	TGTGCCACCAGTGGGACAGGGGGCGAGCAGTACTTC	CATSGTGGEQYF
TRBV30	TRBJ1-2	TRBD1	many	TGTGCCTGGAGGGGGGGGACAGGGGCTGGCTACACCTTC	CAWRGGTGAGYTF
TRBV5-5	TRBJ1-5	-	few	TGTGCCAGCAGCTTGTCTGGGTCCAGCAATCAGCCCCAGCATTTT	CASSLSGSSNQPQHF